This entry lists 28 T cell receptor beta chains sequenced from one sample in a study of blood T cell repertoires in COVID-19. Assay: immunoSEQ multiplex PCR; the TCRdb copy retains only in-frame clones and omits some. The sample lists about 120,000 clones, approximately 80% seen once, with approximately 2% in the top ten. Sample: peripheral blood. The receptors come from a man between 65 and 79 years old with acute or convalescent COVID-19.

The rearrangement joins TRBV11-2 to TRBJ2-7; the D gene is possibly TRBD1 (6 bases). The CDR3 extends over 14 amino acids. The ends were cut back, 3 bases at V and 9 bases at J, with 18 bases in the middle. The germline V gene encodes CDR1 SGHAT and CDR2 FQNNGV. CDR3 nucleotides: TGTGCCAGCAGCTTCGGGACAAGCCAGATTGGGCAGTACTTC. It specifies CASSFGTSQIGQYF.

CDR3 amino acids: CASSEVADTQYF. The CDR3 DNA follows: TGTGCCAGTAGTGAGGTAGCAGATACGCAGTATTTT. The chain has TRBV19 and TRBJ2-3, with D unresolved. V shed 5 bases and J shed 4 bases, with 7 bases lying between them. Germline CDR1 is LNHDA and CDR2 is SQIVND (reference sequence). The CDR3 has 12 residues.

The chain has TRBV27 and TRBJ2-7; 9 nucleotides align to TRBD1. The germline V gene encodes CDR1 MNHEY and CDR2 SMNVEV (reference sequence). The J segment lost 3 bases and the V segment lost 4 bases, leaving 10 bases of the junction unmatched. This CDR3 spans 16 amino acids. CDR3 protein: CASSSRVTGGGYEQYF. For the CDR3, the DNA is TGTGCCAGCAGTTCACGGGTAACAGGGGGCGGCTACGAGCAGTACTTC.

The CDR3 here is CASSQPGQGFYEQYF. As DNA, the CDR3 is TGCGCCAGCAGCCAACCGGGACAGGGGTTCTACGAGCAGTACTTC. This chain uses TRBV4-1 with TRBJ2-7; 10 positions agree with TRBD1. V lost 2 bases, J lost 3 bases, and 4 bases stayed unmatched. The CDR3 spans 15 residues. Germline values: CDR1 MGHRA, CDR2 YSYEKL.

The chain has TRBV6-5 and TRBJ2-7, with D perhaps TRBD1 (6 bases). The CDR3 loop spans 14 amino acids. V was shortened by 7 bases and J by 1 base, with 14 bases between the two germline ends. CDR1 MNHEY and CDR2 SVGAGI come from the germline V gene. The CDR3 DNA reads TGTGCCAGCAATCTGGACAGATTTTCCTACGAGCAGTACTTC. It yields the protein CASNLDRFSYEQYF.

The V gene is TRBV5-1, the J gene TRBJ2-3, with D unresolved. Germline V lookup: CDR1 SGHRS, CDR2 YFSETQ. This CDR3 is built from 14 residues. V was trimmed by 6 bases and J by 5 bases, leaving 16 bases between them. The CDR3 DNA reads TGCGCCAGCACCAACAACGCTGGCGGAGATACGCAGTATTTT. Translating it yields CASTNNAGGDTQYF.

The chain recombines TRBV30 with TRBJ1-4, with 7 bases fitting TRBD1. CDR1 is GTSNPN and CDR2 is SVGIG in the germline V gene (reference sequence). This CDR3 has 16 residues. J was trimmed by 7 bases and V by 3 bases; bases with no gene match: 14. CDR3 loop: CAWRKRRAGGGEKLFF. In DNA form, the CDR3 reads TGTGCCTGGAGAAAACGTCGGGCAGGGGGTGGTGAAAAACTGTTTTTT. Complete variable domain (other parts from reference TRBV30 and TRBJ1-4): SQTIHQWPATLVQPVGSPLSLECTVEGTSNPNLYWYRQAAGRGLQLLFYSVGIGQISSEVPQNLSASRPQDRQFILSSKKLLLSDSGFYLCAWRKRRAGGGEKLFFGSGTQLSVL.

This clone was counted only a few times. The V and J genes are TRBV5-6 and TRBJ2-2, with D perhaps matching TRBD2 (5 bases). This CDR3 has 17 amino acids. Trimming removed 0 bases from V and 0 bases from J, with 12 bases in between. The germline gives CDR1 SGHDT, CDR2 YYEEEE. CDR3 nucleotides: TGTGCCAGCAGCTTGGGTCCGGGGTACGCGAACACCGGGGAGCTGTTTTTT. It specifies CASSLGPGYANTGELFF.

The rearrangement joins TRBV28 to TRBJ2-5; 8 nucleotides align to TRBD1. V lost 4 bases and J lost 9; bases outside the gene matches: 7. The length of the CDR3 is 13 residues. CDR1 and CDR2 (germline): MDHEN, SYDVKM. CDR3 DNA: TGTGCCAGCAGTTGGGGACAGGTTGGGGCCCAGTACTTC. It specifies CASSWGQVGAQYF.

This clone was observed a single time. This rearrangement joins TRBV5-1 to TRBJ2-5; 7 nucleotides agree with TRBD1. Trimming took 3 bases from V and 5 from J; bases not matched to a gene: 13. This CDR3 region has 16 residues. CDR1 SGHRS and CDR2 YFSETQ come from the germline V gene. CDR3 protein: CASSSATGRVVETQYF. Here the CDR3 DNA reads TGCGCCAGCAGCTCCGCGACAGGGCGGGTAGTGGAGACCCAGTACTTC.

V usage is TRBV29-1 and J usage is TRBJ2-6, with 7 bases matching TRBD1. Trimming cost V 3 bases and J 0 bases; bases outside gene matches: 11. The germline V gene encodes CDR1 SQVTM and CDR2 ANQGSEA. The CDR3 contains 18 residues. The CDR3 DNA is TGCAGCGTTGATGACAGGGCCACCCCTTCCTCTGGGGCCAACGTCCTGACTTTC. Its translation: CSVDDRATPSSGANVLTF.

The genes are TRBV11-2 and TRBJ2-3, with 10 positions matching TRBD1. The J segment lost 3 bases and the V segment lost 6 bases, leaving 3 bases of the junction unmatched. There are 14 residues in the CDR3. CDR1 is SGHAT and CDR2 is FQNNGV in the germline V gene. CDR3 in amino acids: CASRGGQGTDTQYF. DNA of the CDR3: TGTGCCAGCAGGGGGGGACAGGGGACAGATACGCAGTATTTT.

The chain combines TRBV7-2 with TRBJ2-1; D is ambiguous. Trimming pared 1 base from V and 3 bases from J, leaving 7 bases between. CDR3 length: 14 amino acids. The germline CDR1 and CDR2 sequences are SGHTA and FQGNSA. Here the CDR3 reads CASSLVSGYNEQFF. CDR3 DNA: TGTGCCAGCAGCTTAGTGTCGGGCTACAATGAGCAGTTCTTC.

The chain couples TRBV5-1 to TRBJ1-3; D gene unclear. V lost 7 bases and J lost 3, with 17 bases in between. Germline values: CDR1 SGHRS, CDR2 YFSETQ. This CDR3 spans 15 amino acids. The CDR3 protein is CASGSGGTGGNTIYF. The DNA for the CDR3 is TGCGCCAGCGGGAGTGGAGGCACCGGTGGAAACACCATATATTTT.

The genes are TRBV11-3 and TRBJ1-2; the match to TRBD1 covers 8 bases. Germline V CDR1 and CDR2: SGHNT, YENEEA. The junction had 12 bases not matched to a gene; V was cut back by 5 bases and J by 7 bases. The CDR3 length is 15 residues. The chain's CDR3 is CASSPFGQGGCGYTF. CDR3 nucleotide sequence: TGTGCCAGCAGCCCATTCGGACAGGGAGGTTGTGGCTACACCTTC.

The chain recombines TRBV15 with TRBJ2-1; D is possibly TRBD1 (5 bases). Germline assignment: CDR1 LNHNV and CDR2 YYDKDF (reference sequence). V gave up 5 bases and J gave up 3 bases, with 17 bases separating them. The CDR3 totals 16 residues. The CDR3 region has the DNA TGTGCCACCAGCGTCGGAATAGGGGTGGGCTACAATGAGCAGTTCTTC. Translated: CATSVGIGVGYNEQFF.

The chain combines TRBV5-1 with TRBJ1-2; 8 nucleotides agree with TRBD1. V lost 4 bases and J lost 4; bases outside the gene matches: 6. Germline V gene lookup returns CDR1 SGHRS and CDR2 YFSETQ. The CDR3 extends over 14 amino acids. The CDR3 loop reads CASSPGTGPYGYTF. The CDR3 DNA reads as TGCGCCAGCAGCCCTGGGACAGGTCCCTATGGCTACACCTTC.

This clone was seen once. The V gene is TRBV5-6, the J gene TRBJ2-1; TRBD1 matches 9 bases. Germline assignment: CDR1 SGHDT and CDR2 YYEEEE. V lost 2 bases, J lost 3 bases, and 6 bases stayed unmatched. The CDR3 extends over 16 amino acids. CDR3 DNA: TGTGCCAGCAGCTTAGGACAGGGGACCCTCTACAATGAGCAGTTCTTC. Protein product: CASSLGQGTLYNEQFF. Full variable domain (missing parts from reference TRBV5-6 and TRBJ2-1): DAGVTQSPTHLIKTRGQQVTLRCSPKSGHDTVSWYQQALGQGPQFIFQYYEEEERQRGNFPDRFSGHQFPNYSSELNVNALLLGDSALYLCASSLGQGTLYNEQFFGPGTRLTVL.

The rearrangement links TRBV5-4 to TRBJ1-1; possible D gene TRBD1, 5 bases. The length of the CDR3 is 15 residues. The germline V and J ends were trimmed by 4 bases and 3 bases, with 16 bases remaining between them. Germline CDR1 and CDR2: SGHNT and YYREEE (reference sequence). The chain's CDR3 is CASSLRGGVDTEAFF. The DNA of the CDR3 is TGTGCCAGCAGCCTGCGGGGGGGGGTGGACACTGAAGCTTTCTTT.

This sequence joins TRBV2 and TRBJ2-5; D gene uncertain. Germline CDR1 and CDR2: SNHLY and FYNNEI. The CDR3 loop spans 12 amino acids. V was clipped by 6 bases and J by 5 bases, with 10 bases between them. This CDR3 is CASRASLETQYF. As DNA, the CDR3 is TGTGCCAGCAGGGCATCTTTGGAGACCCAGTACTTC.

The chain uses TRBV5-1 and TRBJ2-7, with 9 bases lining up with TRBD1. Germline CDR1 reads SGHRS; CDR2 reads YFSETQ. The CDR3 loop spans 16 amino acids. The J segment lost 4 bases and the V segment lost 4 bases, leaving 12 bases of the junction unmatched. CDR3 nucleotides: TGCGCCAGCAGCCGGGCAGGGGGACAGGGATCTTACGAGCAGTACTTC. Protein: CASSRAGGQGSYEQYF.

The chain links TRBV5-1 to TRBJ1-1; D is possibly TRBD1 (5 bases). Germline CDR1 is SGHRS and CDR2 is YFSETQ. The CDR3 length is 15 residues. Deletions cut 5 bases from V and 0 bases from J, with 14 bases between. The CDR3 DNA is TGCGCCAGCAGTCAGCCAGGGCGGTTGAACACTGAAGCTTTCTTT. Translated: CASSQPGRLNTEAFF.

The chain has TRBV7-3 and TRBJ1-2; perhaps TRBD1 as D (5 bases). Germline V gives CDR1 SGHTA, CDR2 FQGTGA. The CDR3 is made up of 14 amino acids. Trimming removed 4 bases from V and 10 bases from J, with 19 bases in between. CDR3 protein: CASSSHGGDLVYTF. The CDR3 DNA follows: TGTGCCAGCAGCTCCCACGGGGGGGATCTGGTCTACACCTTC.

This clone has just a few counts. The CDR3: CASSYSGQGLHYGYTF. As DNA, the CDR3 is TGTGCCAGCAGTTACTCCGGACAGGGCCTACACTATGGCTACACCTTC. The J gene is TRBJ1-2, the V gene TRBV6-5, with 8 nucleotides matching TRBD1. CDR1 and CDR2 (germline): MNHEY, SVGAGI. The CDR3 is 16 amino acids. V was pared by 0 bases and J by 3 bases, with 6 bases of the junction left unmatched.

The J gene is TRBJ2-3, the V gene TRBV13, with a possible D match to TRBD1 (5 bases). Between the trimmed V and J ends, which lost 5 bases and 4 bases, there was a span of 22 bases. Germline V gene sequence: CDR1 PRHDT, CDR2 FYEKMQ (reference sequence). There are 17 residues in the CDR3. The CDR3: CASSVFKRGWGPDTQYF. The CDR3, as DNA: TGTGCCAGCAGCGTCTTTAAAAGGGGTTGGGGCCCAGATACGCAGTATTTT.

V usage is TRBV5-1 and J usage is TRBJ2-5; D is possibly TRBD1 (5 bases). The CDR3 length is 15 residues. Trimming removed 4 bases at V and 4 bases at J, with 17 bases between. Germline V CDR1 and CDR2: SGHRS, YFSETQ. The DNA of the CDR3 is TGCGCCAGCAGCCCTGGGGCCCGCAGGACAGAGACCCAGTACTTC. The encoded protein is CASSPGARRTETQYF.

This chain links TRBV3-1 (or the pseudogene TRBV3-2) with TRBJ2-1; 11 nucleotides line up with TRBD2. CDR1 LGHDT and CDR2 YNNKEL come from the germline V gene (reference sequence). The CDR3 has 15 amino acids. Trimming removed 4 bases from V and 6 bases from J; junction bases left unmatched: 5. DNA for the CDR3: TGTGCCAGCAGCCCCCTAGCGGGGGGTATCAATGAGCAGTTCTTC. The encoded protein is CASSPLAGGINEQFF.

The V and J genes are TRBV5-1 and TRBJ2-1, with 8 bases aligning to TRBD2. CDR1 SGHRS and CDR2 YFSETQ come from the germline V gene. The CDR3 contains 18 residues. The junction had 11 bases not matched to a gene; V was cut back by 0 bases and J by 3 bases. DNA for the CDR3: TGCGCCAGCAGCTTGGAGGGTCATAGCGGGGAGAACTACAATGAGCAGTTCTTC. As protein: CASSLEGHSGENYNEQFF. The full variable domain, its missing parts supplied by reference TRBV5-1 and TRBJ2-1, is KAGVTQTPRYLIKTRGQQVTLSCSPISGHRSVSWYQQTPGQGLQFLFEYFSETQRNKGNFPGRFSGRQFSNSRSEMNVSTLELGDSALYLCASSLEGHSGENYNEQFFGPGTRLTVL.